One sample yielded the 25 T cell receptor beta chains listed below, sequenced in a study of radiotherapy plus CTLA-4 blockade in lung cancer. Using immunoSEQ multiplex PCR, the repertoire was profiled, and TCRdb retains in-frame clones only, with some absent. Found here are about 62,000 clones, around 77% of them singletons; the top ten hold approximately 2.8%. This material consisted of peripheral blood, taken from a patient treated with radiotherapy plus ipilimumab. The receptors were sampled from a human donor with non-small cell lung cancer who had a complete response to radiotherapy plus ipilimumab.

V and J are TRBV7-6 and TRBJ2-5; D is perhaps TRBD2 (6 bases). Germline lookup yields CDR1 SGHVS and CDR2 FNYEAQ. The CDR3 consists of 14 residues. V was shortened by 1 base and J by 3 bases, with 9 bases between the two germline ends. The CDR3 spells CASSLGTTKETQYF. The CDR3 DNA is TGTGCCAGCAGCTTAGGGACTACAAAAGAGACCCAGTACTTC. Looking up the rest from reference TRBV7-6 and TRBJ2-5 gives the full variable domain: GAGVSQSPRYKVTKRGQDVALRCDPISGHVSLYWYRQALGQGPEFLTYFNYEAQQDKSGLPNDRFSAERPEGSISTLTIQRTEQRDSAMYRCASSLGTTKETQYFGPGTRLLVL.

J is TRBJ2-1 and V is TRBV12-5, with TRBD2 matching over 9 bases. Looked up from germline, CDR1 is LGHNT and CDR2 is FRNRAP. CDR3 length equals 17 residues. The V segment lost 3 bases and the J segment 1 base; nucleotides outside the gene matches: 7. CDR3 DNA sequence: TGTGCTAGTGGTTTTAGCCAGCGGGGGGCATCCTACAATGAGCAGTTCTTC. As protein: CASGFSQRGASYNEQFF.

In this sample, this clone turned up once. The rearrangement links TRBV9 to TRBJ1-1; TRBD1 matches 7 bases. The CDR3 spans 16 residues. The V and J ends lost 3 bases and 1 base, in that order; junction bases with no gene match: 9. Germline CDR1 and CDR2: SGDLS and YYNGEE. In DNA, the CDR3 is TGTGCCAGCAGCGCCAGAACCGGGACAGCGAACACTGAAGCTTTCTTT. It yields the protein CASSARTGTANTEAFF.

The V and J genes are TRBV29-1 and TRBJ1-2, with 9 bases matching TRBD1. CDR3 length: 15 residues. V trimming: 5 bases; J trimming: 4 bases; junction bases outside the gene matches: 11. Germline CDR1 and CDR2: SQVTM and ANQGSEA. The CDR3 sequence is CSVTTGQGEIYGYTF. The CDR3 DNA reads TGCAGCGTTACGACGGGACAGGGAGAAATCTATGGCTACACCTTC.

This chain joins TRBV5-1 and TRBJ2-7; D is perhaps TRBD1 (5 bases). There are 15 residues in the CDR3. CDR1 is SGHRS and CDR2 is YFSETQ in the germline V gene. Deletions cut 0 bases from V and 0 bases from J, with 10 bases between. The CDR3 nucleotides are TGCGCCAGCAGCTTGGTCTGGGGCAGCTCCTACGAGCAGTACTTC. Translated: CASSLVWGSSYEQYF.

This chain joins TRBV4-1 and TRBJ2-5, with TRBD1 as a possible D gene (5 bases). Trimming took 1 base from V and 5 from J, leaving 17 bases between them. Germline CDR1 and CDR2: MGHRA and YSYEKL. The CDR3 has 16 amino acids. The CDR3 bases are TGCGCCAGCAGCCAAGGGCCAGGGTGGGCTGGGGAGACCCAGTACTTC. Amino acids: CASSQGPGWAGETQYF.

The V and J genes are TRBV19 and TRBJ1-6; D possibly corresponds to TRBD1 (6 bases). Germline V gene data show CDR1 as LNHDA and CDR2 as SQIVND (reference sequence). This CDR3 has 16 amino acids. Trimming took 5 bases from V and 7 from J, leaving 18 bases between them. DNA of the CDR3: TGTGCCAGTAGTCCTAAACCGGGACAAGGGAATTCACCCCTCCACTTT. Its protein product is CASSPKPGQGNSPLHF. Complete variable domain (other parts from reference TRBV19 and TRBJ1-6): DGGITQSPKYLFRKEGQNVTLSCEQNLNHDAMYWYRQDPGQGLRLIYYSQIVNDFQKGDIAEGYSVSREKKESFPLTVTSAQKNPTAFYLCASSPKPGQGNSPLHFGNGTRLTVT.

This chain uses TRBV4-3 with TRBJ2-3, with D possibly TRBD2 on 5 matching bases. Germline V gene lookup returns CDR1 LGHNA and CDR2 YSLEER. The CDR3 length is 13 residues. Trimming stripped 4 bases from V and 5 bases from J, with 10 bases between. The CDR3 DNA follows: TGCGCCAGCAGCCCTTTGAGCGGAGATACGCAGTATTTT. The encoded protein is CASSPLSGDTQYF.

The V and J genes are TRBV10-3 and TRBJ2-7, with 16 bases aligning to TRBD2. Germline V gene data show CDR1 as ENHRY and CDR2 as SYGVKD. Unmatched junction bases numbered 7, after V lost 6 bases and J lost 5 bases. The CDR3 spans 16 residues. CDR3 DNA: TGTGCCATCAGGGGGACTAGCGGGAGGGCTGGCAACGAGCAGTACTTC. This sequence encodes CAIRGTSGRAGNEQYF.

The rearrangement links TRBV7-2 to TRBJ1-2, with 9 bases aligning to TRBD1. Germline V gives CDR1 SGHTA, CDR2 FQGNSA. The CDR3 is 15 amino acids. The V segment lost 4 bases and the J segment 3 bases; nucleotides outside the gene matches: 6. The CDR3 is CASSYHRGRDYGYTF. The DNA for the CDR3 is TGTGCCAGCAGCTACCACAGGGGGCGCGACTATGGCTACACCTTC. The whole variable domain, filled in from reference TRBV7-2 and TRBJ1-2, reads GAGVSQSPSNKVTEKGKDVELRCDPISGHTALYWYRQSLGQGLEFLIYFQGNSAPDKSGLPSDRFSAERTGGSVSTLTIQRTQQEDSAVYLCASSYHRGRDYGYTFGSGTRLTVV.

This clone has more than one count but fewer than ten. The rearrangement uses TRBV6-6 and TRBJ2-7; 7 bases align to TRBD2. The germline V gene encodes CDR1 MNHNY and CDR2 SVGAGI (reference sequence). The CDR3 totals 14 residues. Trimming at V came to 6 bases and at J to 7 bases, leaving 12 bases not matched to a gene. The CDR3 coding sequence is TGTGCCAGCAGGATTTCGCAACTAGCGTCGGAGCAGTACTTC. Translation gives CASRISQLASEQYF.

The chain carries TRBV29-1 and TRBJ2-5; D ambiguous. This CDR3 has 11 amino acids. V shed 6 bases and J shed 5 bases, with 10 bases lying between them. The germline V gene has CDR1 SQVTM and CDR2 ANQGSEA. The CDR3 here is CSVLPGETQYF. The DNA of the CDR3 is TGCAGCGTCTTACCCGGGGAGACCCAGTACTTC. Based on the CDR3 plus reference TRBV29-1 and TRBJ2-5, the full variable domain is SAVISQKPSRDICQRGTSLTIQCQVDSQVTMMFWYRQQPGQSLTLIATANQGSEATYESGFVIDKFPISRPNLTFSTLTVSNMSPEDSSIYLCSVLPGETQYFGPGTRLLVL.

The V gene is TRBV6-5, the J gene TRBJ1-5; tentative D call: TRBD1 (6 bases). Deletions cut 6 bases from V and 4 bases from J, with 13 bases between. Germline V gene lookup returns CDR1 MNHEY and CDR2 SVGAGI. There are 14 residues in the CDR3. CDR3 nucleotides: TGTGCCAGCAGATCCCAGGGGCCAAATCAGCCCCAGCATTTT. This sequence encodes CASRSQGPNQPQHF.

The rearrangement joins TRBV5-1 to TRBJ2-1; TRBD2 matches 8 bases. V lost 1 base, J lost 5 bases, and 5 bases stayed unmatched. CDR3 length: 15 residues. Germline loops: CDR1 SGHRS, CDR2 YFSETQ. The CDR3 nucleotides are TGCGCCAGCAGCTTGAACGGGGGGGGAAACAATGAGCAGTTCTTC. It yields the protein CASSLNGGGNNEQFF. Variable domain in full (rest from reference TRBV5-1 and TRBJ2-1): KAGVTQTPRYLIKTRGQQVTLSCSPISGHRSVSWYQQTPGQGLQFLFEYFSETQRNKGNFPGRFSGRQFSNSRSEMNVSTLELGDSALYLCASSLNGGGNNEQFFGPGTRLTVL.

In its sample, this clone was seen a few times. V is TRBV7-9 and J is TRBJ1-2; D remains ambiguous. The germline V and J ends were trimmed by 6 bases and 4 bases, with 12 bases remaining between them. The CDR3 length is 13 residues. The germline CDR1 and CDR2 sequences are SEHNR and FQNEAQ (reference sequence). The CDR3 loop is CASSSAAAYGYTF. In nucleotides, the CDR3 is TGTGCCAGCAGTAGCGCCGCGGCCTATGGCTACACCTTC.

The chain employs TRBV4-1 and TRBJ2-5; 13 bases line up with TRBD2. CDR3 length equals 16 residues. The trim removed 4 bases at V and 5 bases at J, leaving 7 bases unmatched. Per the germline V gene, CDR1 is MGHRA and CDR2 is YSYEKL. The CDR3 DNA follows: TGCGCCAGCAGCCGAGGGACTAGCGGGGTGGGGGAGACCCAGTACTTC. As protein: CASSRGTSGVGETQYF.

This chain links TRBV6-5 with TRBJ2-1, with 9 bases aligning to TRBD2. Trimming cost V 7 bases and J 3 bases; bases outside gene matches: 4. This CDR3 contains 14 residues. Germline CDR1 and CDR2: MNHEY and SVGAGI. The CDR3, as DNA: TGTGCCAGCAAACAGACTAGCGGCTACAATGAGCAGTTCTTC. It yields the protein CASKQTSGYNEQFF.

This chain links TRBV6-1 with TRBJ1-5; D call uncertain. The germline V gene has CDR1 MNHNS and CDR2 SASEGT. V lost 0 bases to trimming and J lost 7 bases, with 10 bases between them. This CDR3 contains 14 residues. CDR3 sequence reads: CASSEAGSKQPQHF. The CDR3 DNA reads as TGTGCCAGCAGTGAAGCGGGCAGTAAGCAGCCCCAGCATTTT.

The chain is built from TRBV5-4 and TRBJ2-3; 15 nucleotides match TRBD2. Trimming cost V 2 bases and J 4 bases; bases outside gene matches: 8. Germline V gene lookup returns CDR1 SGHNT and CDR2 YYREEE (reference sequence). CDR3 length equals 18 residues. In nucleotides, the CDR3 is TGTGCCAGCAGCTTTATGATCCGGACTAGCGGGGGGGCAGATACGCAGTATTTT. This encodes CASSFMIRTSGGADTQYF.

The J gene is TRBJ2-3, the V gene TRBV4-1, with D tentatively TRBD2 (5 bases). The CDR3 spans 14 residues. Trimming took 4 bases from V and 5 from J, leaving 13 bases between them. Germline lookup yields CDR1 MGHRA and CDR2 YSYEKL. CDR3 bases: TGCGCCAGCAGCCTGGTTCTGGGGAGAGATACGCAGTATTTT. Its protein is CASSLVLGRDTQYF.

In DNA, the CDR3 is TGTGCCAGTAGTATCGGGTTCTGGAGTGTGCGGAATAGCAATCAGCCCCAGCATTTT. Its protein product is CASSIGFWSVRNSNQPQHF. The genes are TRBV19 and TRBJ1-5; D is unclear. CDR1 LNHDA and CDR2 SQIVND come from the germline V gene (reference sequence). CDR3 length: 19 residues. The germline V and J ends were trimmed by 3 bases and 0 bases, with 21 bases remaining between them.

The J gene is TRBJ1-4, the V gene TRBV28; 8 nucleotides match TRBD1. J was trimmed by 0 bases and V by 5 bases; bases with no gene match: 11. The CDR3 consists of 18 residues. Germline V CDR1 and CDR2: MDHEN, SYDVKM. CDR3 DNA: TGTGCCAGCAGTCCAAACCGAGACAGGGGCGCAACTAATGAAAAACTGTTTTTT. Translating gives CASSPNRDRGATNEKLFF.

V gene TRBV9 combines with J gene TRBJ1-4; TRBD1 matches at 10 bases. After removal of 4 bases from V and 7 bases from J, the junction contained 10 bases not matched to a gene. Germline-derived CDR1 and CDR2 are SGDLS and YYNGEE. The CDR3 extends over 16 amino acids. CDR3 DNA sequence: TGTGCCAGCAGCTCCAAAAGGGGGACAGGGGTTGAAAAACTGTTTTTT. This codes for CASSSKRGTGVEKLFF.

This chain links TRBV30 with TRBJ1-2; D unresolved. The germline V gene encodes CDR1 GTSNPN and CDR2 SVGIG (reference sequence). V gave up 4 bases and J gave up 5 bases, with 17 bases separating them. The CDR3 totals 14 residues. CDR3 in DNA: TGTGCCTGGACGAAACTCTCTCTAGGATATGGCTACACCTTC. Translated: CAWTKLSLGYGYTF.

The V gene is TRBV7-8, the J gene TRBJ2-3; TRBD2 is a possible D gene (5 bases). CDR3 size: 13 residues. The germline V gene encodes CDR1 SGHVS and CDR2 FQNEAQ. Trimming left V 7 bases short and J 5 bases short, with 13 bases between. CDR3 nucleotide sequence: TGTGCCAGCAACCGAGGGTGGGGAGATACGCAGTATTTT. Its protein is CASNRGWGDTQYF.